Following are 22 T cell receptor beta chains from one sample sequenced in a study of OX40 agonist ivuxolimab in advanced cancers. Receptors were amplified or captured by the immunoSEQ multiplex PCR assay. Here the immuneACCESS table is served through TCRdb, limited to in-frame sequences with V and J called. Missing clones are a known gap in these copies; in checked studies unresolved V genes cover under half, and the rest lacks a known reason. The sample table records about 89,000 clones; around 83% of these occur just once. Around 6.3% of the sample rests with the top ten. This sample comprised CD4+ or CD8+ T cells sorted from blood, obtained in a trial of the OX40 agonist ivuxolimab. The receptor source for this set is an adult with an advanced solid tumor such as melanoma, head and neck, liver or kidney cancer.

This clone was seen a few times. The chain carries TRBV30 and TRBJ1-6; D possibly corresponds to TRBD1 (6 bases). The germline V and J ends were trimmed by 2 bases and 5 bases, with 16 bases remaining between them. In germline, CDR1 is GTSNPN, CDR2 SVGIG (reference sequence). The length of the CDR3 is 16 residues. The CDR3 protein is CAWSRTGGYDNSPLHF. In DNA, the CDR3 is TGTGCCTGGAGTCGGACGGGGGGCTATGATAATTCACCCCTCCACTTT. The complete variable domain, with remaining parts taken from reference TRBV30 and TRBJ1-6, reads SQTIHQWPATLVQPVGSPLSLECTVEGTSNPNLYWYRQAAGRGLQLLFYSVGIGQISSEVPQNLSASRPQDRQFILSSKKLLLSDSGFYLCAWSRTGGYDNSPLHFGNGTRLTVT.

The chain uses TRBV5-6 and TRBJ2-7, with D possibly being TRBD1 (7 bases). CDR1 SGHDT and CDR2 YYEEEE come from the germline V gene. This CDR3 has 16 residues. V lost 3 bases and J 7 bases, leaving 23 bases between the germline ends. The CDR3 DNA reads as TGTGCCAGCAGCTCCCCCGGCCGCGGCAGGGGGGAGGAGCAGTACTTC. It encodes CASSSPGRGRGEEQYF.

The gene calls are TRBV5-1 and TRBJ1-4; D possibly corresponds to TRBD1 (6 bases). The CDR3 covers 15 residues. The V and J ends lost 4 bases and 0 bases respectively, with 10 bases between them. Germline assignment: CDR1 SGHRS and CDR2 YFSETQ. CDR3 residues: CASSPQGPTNEKLFF. In DNA, the CDR3 is TGCGCCAGCAGCCCACAGGGACCAACTAATGAAAAACTGTTTTTT.

The gene calls are TRBV11-2 and TRBJ2-7; D is ambiguous. V was trimmed by 1 base and J by 3 bases, leaving 13 bases between them. The CDR3 consists of 15 residues. The germline gives CDR1 SGHAT, CDR2 FQNNGV. The CDR3 protein is CASSLGWYRFYEQYF. For the CDR3, the DNA is TGTGCCAGCAGCTTAGGGTGGTACAGATTCTACGAGCAGTACTTC.

The rearrangement joins TRBV7-9 to TRBJ1-4; no firm D call. The V gene lost 1 base and the J gene lost 5 bases, with 5 bases spanning the gap. This CDR3 spans 13 amino acids. Germline V gene data show CDR1 as SEHNR and CDR2 as FQNEAQ (reference sequence). DNA of the CDR3: TGTGCCAGCAGCTTAGACTCAAATGAAAAACTGTTTTTT. This encodes CASSLDSNEKLFF.

This sequence joins TRBV5-6 and TRBJ1-2; tentative D call: TRBD1 (6 bases). The germline V gene encodes CDR1 SGHDT and CDR2 YYEEEE. Trimming removed 0 bases from V and 4 bases from J, with 13 bases in between. The CDR3 has 15 residues. CDR3 sequence reads: CASSLVIGGGYGYTF. The CDR3 DNA is TGTGCCAGCAGCTTGGTGATAGGGGGAGGCTATGGCTACACCTTC.

The chain couples TRBV6-4 to TRBJ2-1, with D perhaps matching TRBD1 (5 bases). V lost 3 bases and J lost 3, with 18 bases in between. There are 17 residues in the CDR3. In germline, CDR1 is MRHNA, CDR2 SNTAGT. The CDR3 nucleotides read TGTGCCAGCAGTGAATACCACAGGTCGACCCTCTACAATGAGCAGTTCTTC. As protein: CASSEYHRSTLYNEQFF.

Notes on this clone: A junction end diverges from the germline sequence, so it may reflect a read error. The chain uses TRBV7-9 and TRBJ1-2, with D uncertain. The CDR3 length is 12 residues. Germline V gene lookup returns CDR1 SEHNR and CDR2 FQNEAQ (reference sequence). This CDR3 reads CASSLDGYGHTF. The DNA of the CDR3 is TGTGCCAGCAGCTTAGATGGATATGGCCACACCTTC.

The table lists this clone with a few counts. This sequence joins TRBV7-8 and TRBJ2-3, with 8 bases that match TRBD1. The CDR3 totals 18 residues. Germline loops: CDR1 SGHVS, CDR2 FQNEAQ. The trim removed 2 bases at V and 3 bases at J, leaving 13 bases unmatched. CDR3 sequence: CASSLWDLDRVGTDTQYF. For the CDR3, the DNA is TGTGCCAGCAGCTTATGGGACTTGGACAGGGTGGGGACAGATACGCAGTATTTT.

V is TRBV7-9 and J is TRBJ2-5; the match to TRBD2 covers 15 bases. This CDR3 region has 16 residues. Per the germline V gene, CDR1 is SEHNR and CDR2 is FQNEAQ (reference sequence). V was pared by 5 bases and J by 5 bases, with 6 bases of the junction left unmatched. CDR3 nucleotides: TGTGCCAGCAGCCAAGGACTAGCGGGGGGGCAGGAGACCCAGTACTTC. Amino acids: CASSQGLAGGQETQYF.

This chain links TRBV6-5 with TRBJ2-1; D assignment may be TRBD1 or TRBD2 (5 bases each). This CDR3 region has 11 residues. Germline CDR1 and CDR2: MNHEY and SVGAGI. Trimming pared 6 bases from V and 7 bases from J, leaving 7 bases between. Written as DNA, the CDR3 is TGTGCCAGCAGCTGGGGGAATGAGCAGTTCTTC. Translation: CASSWGNEQFF.

The CDR3 region is CAWSRWNSPLHF. CDR3 sequence (DNA): TGTGCCTGGAGTAGGTGGAATTCACCCCTCCACTTT. The chain recombines TRBV30 with TRBJ1-6; D is ambiguous. Deletions cut 2 bases from V and 7 bases from J, with 6 bases between. The CDR3 runs to 12 residues. Germline values: CDR1 GTSNPN, CDR2 SVGIG (reference sequence).

The chain uses TRBV5-1 and TRBJ2-2; 7 positions match TRBD2. Germline-derived CDR1 and CDR2 are SGHRS and YFSETQ. Trimming cost V 0 bases and J 5 bases; bases outside gene matches: 4. This CDR3 region has 15 residues. The CDR3 DNA reads TGCGCCAGCAGCTTGGTAGCGGGTCCAACCGGGGAGCTGTTTTTT. The encoded protein is CASSLVAGPTGELFF.

The chain carries TRBV5-6 and TRBJ2-7; D is possibly TRBD1 (6 bases). There are 13 residues in the CDR3. Germline values: CDR1 SGHDT, CDR2 YYEEEE. The germline V and J ends were trimmed by 4 bases and 1 base, with 9 bases remaining between them. In nucleotides, the CDR3 is TGTGCCAGCAGCCGAGGACAGTCCTACGAGCAGTACTTC. Its protein product is CASSRGQSYEQYF.

The genes are TRBV10-2 and TRBJ1-6; 7 bases map to TRBD1. The CDR3 is made up of 14 amino acids. V lost 8 bases, J lost 6 bases, and 7 bases stayed unmatched. Germline V gene sequence: CDR1 WSHSY, CDR2 SAAADI. The CDR3 sequence: CASWTGHSNSPLHF. DNA of the CDR3: TGCGCCAGCTGGACAGGCCACTCTAATTCACCCCTCCACTTT.

V and J are TRBV5-6 and TRBJ2-7; TRBD2 matches 11 bases. Germline lookup yields CDR1 SGHDT and CDR2 YYEEEE. V shed 2 bases, J shed 5 bases, and the junction held 15 bases outside the gene matches. The CDR3 totals 18 residues. The CDR3 DNA reads TGTGCCAGCAGCTTACGTAGTAGCGGGAGGGCCCGGTTCCACGAGCAGTACTTC. Protein product: CASSLRSSGRARFHEQYF.

This sequence joins TRBV19 and TRBJ1-5; D unclear. Germline V gives CDR1 LNHDA, CDR2 SQIVND (reference sequence). Trimming removed 5 bases from V and 4 bases from J, with 9 bases in between. The CDR3 totals 13 residues. Here the CDR3 DNA reads TGTGCCAGTAGTTTCACCGGGAATCAGCCCCAGCATTTT. It is translated as CASSFTGNQPQHF.

The gene calls are TRBV6-5 and TRBJ2-1; 7 bases are shared with TRBD2. V was clipped by 3 bases and J by 6 bases; unmatched bases: 8. Germline V gives CDR1 MNHEY, CDR2 SVGAGI. This CDR3 has 15 residues. In DNA, the CDR3 is TGTGCCAGCAGTTATCGGCGGGAGTCCCCCAATGAGCAGTTCTTC. Amino acids: CASSYRRESPNEQFF.

The rearrangement uses TRBV7-9 and TRBJ2-1; 9 positions agree with TRBD1. CDR1 is SEHNR, CDR2 FQNEAQ, per germline (reference sequence). V dropped 3 bases and J dropped 14; count of bases not matched to a gene: 8. The CDR3 sequence is 13 residues long. Here the CDR3 reads CASSLYRGQKEFF. In DNA form, the CDR3 reads TGTGCCAGCAGCTTGTACAGGGGGCAAAAGGAGTTCTTC.

This chain connects TRBV7-8 to TRBJ2-5; no reliable D call. CDR3 length: 14 amino acids. Germline V gives CDR1 SGHVS, CDR2 FQNEAQ. Trimming left V 5 bases short and J 0 bases short, with 10 bases between. The CDR3 DNA reads TGTGCCAGCAGCCAATCAGCGTACCAAGAGACCCAGTACTTC. This codes for CASSQSAYQETQYF. Using reference TRBV7-8 and TRBJ2-5 for the parts outside the CDR3, the full variable domain is GAGVSQSPRYKVAKRGQDVALRCDPISGHVSLFWYQQALGQGPEFLTYFQNEAQLDKSGLPSDRFFAERPEGSVSTLKIQRTQQEDSAVYLCASSQSAYQETQYFGPGTRLLVL.

The V and J genes are TRBV6-1 and TRBJ1-2; TRBD1 aligns across 7 bases. CDR3 length: 16 residues. CDR1 is MNHNS, CDR2 SASEGT, per germline. Losses at the gene ends were 2 bases for V and 2 bases for J; bases not matched to a gene: 8. The CDR3 loop is CASSENRGLSNYGYTF. The DNA of the CDR3 is TGTGCCAGCAGTGAAAACAGGGGTTTATCAAACTATGGCTACACCTTC.

J is TRBJ2-1 and V is TRBV14; 12 nucleotides match TRBD2. CDR3 length: 15 amino acids. The V gene's germline CDR1 is SGHDN and CDR2 FVKESK. V was clipped by 3 bases and J by 7 bases; unmatched bases: 4. The CDR3 sequence is CASSHLGLAGNEQFF. CDR3 bases: TGTGCCAGCAGCCATCTCGGACTAGCGGGGAATGAGCAGTTCTTC.